These 18 T cell receptor beta chains originate from one sample sequenced in a study of T-cell reconstitution after alpha-beta-depleted transplantation in children. The authors prepared the TCRbeta library with unique molecular identifiers. From the PCR reads, TCRdb called clonotypes with MiXCR, one entry per CDR3 protein. The sample yields around 800,000 distinct CDR3 sequences, 15% to 20% seen once. The sequencing here drew on PBMCs, mostly from graft donor cells, taken 360 days after TCRalphabeta/CD19-depleted stem cell transplant. Receptors originate from a male patient under 18 who had a stem cell transplant for acute lymphoblastic leukemia, so the T cells may come from the graft donor.

For this clonotype: A much more abundant neighbour one base away suggests this may be a read error. CDR3 sequence (DNA): TGTGCCAGCAGCTCCTGGGTGTACAATGAGCAGTTCTTC. Protein: CASSSWVYNEQFF. This chain links TRBV7-2 with TRBJ2-1; no firm D call. The V gene lost 4 bases and the J gene lost 4 bases, with 8 bases spanning the gap. Germline CDR1 reads SGHTA; CDR2 reads FQGNSA. The CDR3 extends over 13 amino acids.

The V call is TRBV11-2, the J call TRBJ2-3, with 8 positions matching TRBD2. CDR1 and CDR2 (germline): SGHAT, FQNNGV. Germline trimming cut 5 bases from V and 8 bases from J; bases unmatched to any gene: 6. This CDR3 has 13 amino acids. The CDR3 region is CASSQAGVGTQYF. As DNA, the CDR3 is TGTGCCAGCAGCCAAGCGGGAGTGGGTACGCAGTATTTT.

The table lists this clonotype with many counts. The V gene is TRBV5-5, the J gene TRBJ2-1, with no clear D. Trimming stripped 0 bases from V and 0 bases from J, with 13 bases between. The length of the CDR3 is 17 residues. The germline V gene has CDR1 SGHKS and CDR2 YYEKEE (reference sequence). The CDR3 region is CASSLAVWGSSYNEQFF. For the CDR3, the DNA is TGTGCCAGCAGCTTGGCCGTGTGGGGAAGCTCCTACAATGAGCAGTTCTTC. Full variable domain (remainder filled in from reference TRBV5-5 and TRBJ2-1): DAGVTQSPTHLIKTRGQQVTLRCSPISGHKSVSWYQQVLGQGPQFIFQYYEKEERGRGNFPDRFSARQFPNYSSELNVNALLLGDSALYLCASSLAVWGSSYNEQFFGPGTRLTVL.

The chain employs TRBV7-9 and TRBJ2-2; 7 nucleotides line up with TRBD2. Germline values: CDR1 SEHNR, CDR2 FQNEAQ (reference sequence). The trim removed 2 bases at V and 3 bases at J, leaving 3 bases unmatched. The CDR3 extends over 15 amino acids. CDR3 loop: CASSLLAEYTGELFF. CDR3 sequence (DNA): TGTGCCAGCAGCTTACTAGCGGAGTACACCGGGGAGCTGTTTTTT.

The table lists this clonotype with a few counts. This chain joins TRBV2 and TRBJ1-6; no reliable D call. Per the germline V gene, CDR1 is SNHLY and CDR2 is FYNNEI. V was shortened by 4 bases and J by 5 bases, with 9 bases between the two germline ends. CDR3 length equals 14 residues. Here the CDR3 reads CASSAWQDNSPLHF. CDR3 sequence (DNA): TGTGCCAGCAGTGCGTGGCAGGATAATTCACCCCTCCACTTT. Full variable domain (outside the CDR3, taken from reference TRBV2 and TRBJ1-6): EPEVTQTPSHQVTQMGQEVILRCVPISNHLYFYWYRQILGQKVEFLVSFYNNEISEKSEIFDDQFSVERPDGSNFTLKIRSTKLEDSAMYFCASSAWQDNSPLHFGNGTRLTVT.

The CDR3 DNA follows: TGCGCCAGCAGCCTGCTAGCGGGAGGGGAGCTGTTTTTT. It encodes CASSLLAGGELFF. The rearrangement uses TRBV5-1 and TRBJ2-2, with 9 bases lining up with TRBD2. The CDR3 length is 13 residues. Per germline, CDR1 SGHRS and CDR2 YFSETQ. V lost 4 bases to trimming and J lost 8 bases; unmatched junction nucleotides: 3.

The genes are TRBV13 and TRBJ2-7, with TRBD2 matching over 9 bases. Germline V lookup: CDR1 PRHDT, CDR2 FYEKMQ (reference sequence). The CDR3 is 17 residues long. Trimming at V came to 5 bases and at J to 4 bases, leaving 15 bases not matched to a gene. The CDR3 region is CASSPTGISGSLYEQYF. CDR3 sequence (DNA): TGTGCCAGCAGCCCCACCGGGATTAGCGGGAGTCTATACGAGCAGTACTTC.

The chain couples TRBV19 to TRBJ2-1; 7 bases align to TRBD1. This CDR3 spans 14 amino acids. The germline gives CDR1 LNHDA, CDR2 SQIVND (reference sequence). With V trimmed by 3 bases and J by 4 bases, 3 bases remained unmatched. CDR3 bases: TGTGCCAGTAGTATGGGACAGCAGTACAATGAGCAGTTCTTC. Translating gives CASSMGQQYNEQFF.

This clonotype was seen ten or more times. V usage is TRBV5-5 and J usage is TRBJ2-7; 8 positions match TRBD2. Per germline, CDR1 SGHKS and CDR2 YYEKEE (reference sequence). Trimming took 2 bases from V and 0 from J; bases not matched to a gene: 4. The CDR3 spans 15 residues. CDR3 residues: CASSLIAGSSYEQYF. The CDR3 DNA sequence: TGTGCCAGCAGCTTAATAGCGGGGAGCTCCTACGAGCAGTACTTC.

This chain uses TRBV20-1 with TRBJ2-1; D perhaps matches TRBD2 (5 bases). This CDR3 comprises 14 residues. V was shortened by 6 bases and J by 5 bases, with 17 bases between the two germline ends. Germline assignment: CDR1 DFQATT and CDR2 SNEGSKA (reference sequence). CDR3 coding DNA: TGCAGTGCGGGCACTAGAGCCGGGAACAATGAGCAGTTCTTC. Protein: CSAGTRAGNNEQFF.

This chain uses TRBV19 with TRBJ1-2, with TRBD1 matching over 9 bases. The germline CDR1 and CDR2 sequences are LNHDA and SQIVND (reference sequence). CDR3 length: 15 residues. V lost 5 bases, J lost 6 bases, and 10 bases stayed unmatched. The CDR3 sequence is CASSPWDRVVDGYTF. DNA for the CDR3: TGTGCCAGTAGTCCCTGGGACAGGGTGGTTGATGGCTACACCTTC.

The V call is TRBV12-3 or TRBV12-4, the J call TRBJ2-1; D gene ambiguous. The CDR3 has 13 amino acids. V was cut by 3 bases and J by 5 bases, with 8 bases left in between. CDR3 bases: TGTGCCAGCAGTTTTATGACGGACAATGAGCAGTTCTTC. Residues: CASSFMTDNEQFF.

The V gene is TRBV6-6, the J gene TRBJ2-6, with no clear D. CDR1 is MNHNY, CDR2 SVGAGI, per germline (reference sequence). The CDR3 length is 13 residues. Trimming removed 2 bases at V and 5 bases at J, with 4 bases between. This chain's CDR3 is CASSYTWANVLTF. The CDR3 DNA follows: TGTGCCAGCAGTTACACGTGGGCCAACGTCCTGACTTTC.

This chain links TRBV5-1 with TRBJ2-7; 10 nucleotides match TRBD1. This CDR3 is 15 amino acids long. Germline CDR1 reads SGHRS; CDR2 reads YFSETQ. V was clipped by 4 bases and J by 4 bases; unmatched bases: 8. The chain's CDR3 is CASSRSGQGVYEQYF. The CDR3 bases are TGCGCCAGCAGCCGCAGCGGACAGGGGGTTTACGAGCAGTACTTC.

This clonotype occurred a few times. V gene TRBV11-2 combines with J gene TRBJ2-1; the D gene is possibly TRBD1 (6 bases). The CDR3 spans 16 residues. Germline CDR1 and CDR2: SGHAT and FQNNGV. Trimming left V 1 base short and J 9 bases short, with 19 bases between. CDR3 nucleotides: TGTGCCAGCAGCTTAGTCATGGGACAATCCCTGGGTGAGCAGTTCTTC. Translated: CASSLVMGQSLGEQFF.

This clonotype was seen a few times. The V call is TRBV12-3 or TRBV12-4, the J call TRBJ2-3; no firm D call. The CDR3 has 13 residues. Trimming left V 4 bases short and J 5 bases short, with 10 bases between. The CDR3 DNA is TGTGCCAGCAGTTCGGTCCCGGGAGATACGCAGTATTTT. This gives the protein CASSSVPGDTQYF.

This clonotype was found a few times. The rearrangement links TRBV20-1 to TRBJ2-3; D possibly corresponds to TRBD2 (6 bases). Germline lookup yields CDR1 DFQATT and CDR2 SNEGSKA (reference sequence). V lost 5 bases to trimming and J lost 0 bases, with 15 bases between them. This CDR3 comprises 15 residues. CDR3 nucleotides: TGCAGTGCTGGGGTTTGGGGGAGGAGCACAGATACGCAGTATTTT. Amino acid sequence: CSAGVWGRSTDTQYF.

V usage is TRBV11-2 and J usage is TRBJ2-1, with 8 bases identical to TRBD2. Germline trimming cut 1 base from V and 6 bases from J; bases unmatched to any gene: 8. Per germline, CDR1 SGHAT and CDR2 FQNNGV. This CDR3 has 16 amino acids. The CDR3 loop is CASSLAGTSTSNEQFF. CDR3 coding DNA: TGTGCCAGCAGCTTAGCCGGGACTAGTACTAGCAATGAGCAGTTCTTC.